The 23 T cell receptor beta chains below come from one sample, sequenced in a study of blood T cell repertoires in COVID-19 (TCRdb year 2020). Receptor amplification or capture employed the immunoSEQ multiplex PCR assay. TCRdb retrieved this table from immuneACCESS and kept in-frame rearrangements only. Not all clones are present; in checked studies, unresolved V genes account for under half, and no reason is known for the remainder. This sample gives over 200,000 clones in total; around 82% of them show up just once. 4.5% to 6.5% of the sample lies in the top ten. Sequencing was performed on peripheral blood. These receptors originate from a man at least 80 years old with acute or convalescent COVID-19.

The rearrangement links TRBV11-3 to TRBJ2-1, with D perhaps matching TRBD2 (5 bases). Germline loops: CDR1 SGHNT, CDR2 YENEEA. The CDR3 is 13 amino acids. Trimming took 3 bases from V and 4 from J, leaving 7 bases between them. The CDR3 DNA reads TGTGCCAGCAGCTTGACGGGGTACAATGAGCAGTTCTTC. Amino acids: CASSLTGYNEQFF.

The J gene is TRBJ1-5, the V gene TRBV6-2 or TRBV6-3; D uncertain. CDR1 is MNHEY, CDR2 SVGEGT, per germline. The CDR3 is 19 residues long. Trimming took off 4 bases at V and 3 bases at J, with 25 bases between the two ends. The CDR3 here is CASSFLSNATGRYNQPQHF. DNA for the CDR3: TGTGCCAGCAGTTTCCTTTCAAACGCGACGGGAAGATACAATCAGCCCCAGCATTTT.

V gene TRBV28 combines with J gene TRBJ2-7; 10 nucleotides line up with TRBD2. This CDR3 is 14 amino acids long. Germline V gene sequence: CDR1 MDHEN, CDR2 SYDVKM. V was clipped by 7 bases and J by 4 bases; unmatched bases: 7. The CDR3 nucleotides are TGTGCCAGCATCCCTAGCGGGAGTAGATACGAGCAGTACTTC. This translates into CASIPSGSRYEQYF.

This clone has only one observation. The rearrangement links TRBV6-1 to TRBJ2-3; a possible D gene is TRBD1 (6 bases). The ends were cut back, 2 bases at V and 2 bases at J, with 17 bases in the middle. Germline V gene lookup returns CDR1 MNHNS and CDR2 SASEGT. The CDR3 has 17 amino acids. CDR3 amino acids: CASSERVRDIHTDTQYF. In DNA form, the CDR3 reads TGTGCCAGCAGTGAAAGGGTTCGGGACATACACACAGATACGCAGTATTTT.

Concerning this clone: Other DNA sequences of this sample code for an identical CDR3. The chain employs TRBV5-1 and TRBJ2-1; TRBD1 aligns across 8 bases. With V trimmed by 4 bases and J by 0 bases, 3 bases remained unmatched. In germline, CDR1 is SGHRS, CDR2 YFSETQ. The CDR3 spans 15 residues. The CDR3 DNA is TGCGCCAGCAGCGAAGGACAGGGCTCCTACAATGAGCAGTTCTTC. Protein product: CASSEGQGSYNEQFF.

This clone has a single count. The chain has TRBV2 and TRBJ2-2; TRBD1 matches 7 bases. This CDR3 has 15 residues. Trimming at V came to 8 bases and at J to 0 bases, leaving 6 bases not matched to a gene. Germline CDR1 SNHLY, CDR2 FYNNEI. This CDR3 reads CASEGDRSNTGELFF. In nucleotides, the CDR3 is TGTGCCAGCGAGGGGGACAGATCGAACACCGGGGAGCTGTTTTTT.

The V call is TRBV7-2, the J call TRBJ2-1; weak D call: TRBD1 (6 bases). The V and J ends lost 3 bases and 1 base respectively, with 13 bases between them. Germline V gene sequence: CDR1 SGHTA, CDR2 FQGNSA. This CDR3 has 16 amino acids. DNA of the CDR3: TGTGCCAGCAGCTTTCAACAGGGCCGGTCCTACAATGAGCAGTTCTTC. Its translation: CASSFQQGRSYNEQFF.

This chain links TRBV11-2 with TRBJ2-2; D perhaps matches TRBD2 (6 bases). CDR1 is SGHAT and CDR2 is FQNNGV in the germline V gene. The CDR3 runs 14 residues. V lost 8 bases and J lost 5, with 15 bases in between. The CDR3, as DNA: TGTGCCAGCGCGCTGGGACTTCCGACCGGGGAGCTGTTTTTT. Its translation: CASALGLPTGELFF.

The V call is TRBV1, the J call TRBJ2-7; TRBD1, the table's D call, lacks a check against the DNA. TRBV1 is classified as a pseudogene. The CDR3 is made up of 13 amino acids. Here the CDR3 DNA reads TGCACCAGCAGCCCGTCAGGGTTGGGCGAGCAGTACTTC. This sequence encodes CTSSPSGLGEQYF.

The rearrangement links TRBV28 to TRBJ2-7, with 7 bases matching TRBD2. Germline lookup yields CDR1 MDHEN and CDR2 SYDVKM. The CDR3 extends over 15 amino acids. The J segment lost 6 bases and the V segment lost 5 bases, leaving 13 bases of the junction unmatched. The CDR3 is CASSPRPLGEGEQYF. The CDR3 DNA follows: TGTGCCAGCAGTCCGCGCCCCCTGGGGGAGGGCGAGCAGTACTTC.

This clone was recorded once. The chain links TRBV6-5 to TRBJ1-4; no reliable D call. V shed 0 bases and J shed 8 bases, with 10 bases lying between them. The germline CDR1 and CDR2 sequences are MNHEY and SVGAGI. The CDR3 consists of 14 residues. The DNA for the CDR3 is TGTGCCAGCAGTTACTCGTCTGCAGTCGAAAAACTGTTTTTT. It encodes CASSYSSAVEKLFF.

The table lists this clone with a few counts. The CDR3 spells CASSLPLPRDGELFF. CDR3 bases: TGCGCCAGCAGCTTGCCCCTGCCCAGGGACGGGGAGCTGTTTTTT. The rearrangement links TRBV5-1 to TRBJ2-2, with a tentative D call TRBD1 (5 bases). Trimming left V 1 base short and J 7 bases short, with 14 bases between. This CDR3 contains 15 residues. Germline CDR1 reads SGHRS; CDR2 reads YFSETQ.

A single count supports this clone. The rearrangement uses TRBV12-3 or TRBV12-4 and TRBJ2-7, with 8 bases lining up with TRBD1. The CDR3 sequence is 13 residues long. Unmatched junction bases numbered 8, after V lost 6 bases and J lost 7 bases. The CDR3 DNA reads as TGTGCCAGCAGGGCCAGGGGGCTATCGGAGCAGTACTTC. It is translated as CASRARGLSEQYF.

The chain is built from TRBV24-1 and TRBJ2-1; TRBD1 agrees at 8 bases. V was pared by 7 bases and J by 4 bases, with 5 bases of the junction left unmatched. The germline V gene has CDR1 KGHDR and CDR2 SFDVKD. This CDR3 is 14 amino acids long. For the CDR3, the DNA is TGTGCCACCAGCTCAGGGGGCGGGTACAATGAGCAGTTCTTC. As protein: CATSSGGGYNEQFF.

This clone was recorded once. The chain recombines TRBV4-1 with TRBJ2-3, with 8 positions matching TRBD2. The CDR3 sequence is 17 residues long. The V and J ends lost 2 bases and 5 bases, in that order; junction bases with no gene match: 12. CDR1 is MGHRA, CDR2 YSYEKL, per germline. The CDR3 DNA follows: TGCGCCAGCAGCCAATATCTCCCGGGAGGGCTGATAGATACGCAGTATTTT. It specifies CASSQYLPGGLIDTQYF.

The chain joins TRBV6-5 to TRBJ2-7, with D perhaps matching TRBD2 (5 bases). The CDR3 runs 13 residues. V lost 7 bases to trimming and J lost 3 bases, with 13 bases between them. From germline, CDR1 is MNHEY and CDR2 SVGAGI. The CDR3 loop is CASTRQEDYEQYF. DNA of the CDR3: TGTGCCAGCACTAGGCAGGAGGACTACGAGCAGTACTTC.

The J gene is TRBJ2-7, the V gene TRBV6-5; D might be TRBD1 (5 bases). This CDR3 spans 14 amino acids. Deletions cut 4 bases from V and 4 bases from J, with 14 bases between. From germline, CDR1 is MNHEY and CDR2 SVGAGI. CDR3 in DNA: TGTGCCAGCAGTTCTCCGGTGGGGCTATACGAGCAGTACTTC. Encoded protein: CASSSPVGLYEQYF.

The rearrangement joins TRBV6-5 to TRBJ1-3; D might be TRBD1 (5 bases). V was trimmed by 7 bases and J by 0 bases, leaving 13 bases between them. This CDR3 is 15 amino acids long. From germline, CDR1 is MNHEY and CDR2 SVGAGI. The CDR3 coding sequence is TGTGCCAGCAAGTACTCAGGGAGCTCTGGAAACACCATATATTTT. Residues: CASKYSGSSGNTIYF.

Concerning this clone: At one boundary the junction diverges from the germline segment, which might be a read error. The gene calls are TRBV5-1 and TRBJ2-3; 10 nucleotides line up with TRBD2. The CDR3 has 16 amino acids. Germline assignment: CDR1 SGHRS and CDR2 YFSETQ. CDR3 coding DNA: TGCGTCAGCAGCTTTGGCGGGACTAGCGGCACAGATACGCAGTATTTT. It codes for CVSSFGGTSGTDTQYF.

The J gene is TRBJ1-1, the V gene TRBV6-5; 8 bases are shared with TRBD1. The CDR3 covers 14 residues. With V trimmed by 5 bases and J by 5 bases, 7 bases remained unmatched. From germline, CDR1 is MNHEY and CDR2 SVGAGI. The CDR3 spells CASSLQGAVTEAFF. For the CDR3, the DNA is TGTGCCAGCAGTCTCCAGGGGGCGGTTACTGAAGCTTTCTTT.

This clone was seen only once. V is TRBV6-6 and J is TRBJ2-7; D might be TRBD2 (5 bases). V shed 0 bases and J shed 6 bases, with 9 bases lying between them. Germline assignment: CDR1 MNHNY and CDR2 SVGAGI (reference sequence). This CDR3 spans 13 amino acids. Here the CDR3 DNA reads TGTGCCAGCAGTTACTCCCGGGGTATCGAGCAGTACTTC. As protein: CASSYSRGIEQYF.

The chain combines TRBV2 with TRBJ2-1; tentatively, D is TRBD2 (6 bases). This CDR3 is 15 amino acids long. CDR1 is SNHLY, CDR2 FYNNEI, per germline. Trimming removed 7 bases at V and 8 bases at J, with 21 bases between. In nucleotides, the CDR3 is TGTGCCAGCACTAAAGATTGGGGGGATAGGGATGAGCAGTTCTTC. It is translated as CASTKDWGDRDEQFF.

CDR3 bases: TGTGCCAGCAGCTTGTTACTGGTCTATGGCTACACCTTC. Protein product: CASSLLLVYGYTF. This chain links TRBV5-8 with TRBJ1-2; no definite D call. Germline V CDR1 and CDR2: SGHTS, YDEGEE. Trimming pared 1 base from V and 4 bases from J, leaving 8 bases between. The length of the CDR3 is 13 residues.